Following are 30 T cell receptor beta chains from one sample sequenced in a study of shared clonotypes between healthy human individuals. The assay was immunoSEQ multiplex PCR, and TCRdb's table has in-frame clones only and misses some. The sample contains over 1.4 million clones, approximately 96% of which appear only once. The specimen was naive CD4+ T cells sorted from blood. Subset given: CD45RA+ positively selected. These receptors were obtained from a man aged 30 to 45 in good health.

This sequence joins TRBV9 and TRBJ2-3; D remains unclear. V lost 0 bases and J lost 3, with 20 bases in between. Per germline, CDR1 SGDLS and CDR2 YYNGEE. The CDR3 is 18 residues long. In DNA, the CDR3 is TGTGCCAGCAGCGTAGAGGAAATGCGGAGAATAGGAACAGATACGCAGTATTTT. It codes for CASSVEEMRRIGTDTQYF.

The chain carries TRBV14 and TRBJ2-5; D not resolved. Trimming removed 1 base at V and 4 bases at J, with 7 bases between. Germline V gene data show CDR1 as SGHDN and CDR2 as FVKESK. This CDR3 has 13 residues. The CDR3 DNA follows: TGTGCCAGCAGCCAAGTTTACAGAGAGACCCAGTACTTC. It codes for CASSQVYRETQYF.

The chain employs TRBV9 and TRBJ2-1; 7 bases align to TRBD2. The CDR3 length is 15 residues. Trimming removed 1 base from V and 5 bases from J; junction bases left unmatched: 6. Germline loops: CDR1 SGDLS, CDR2 YYNGEE. The CDR3 coding sequence is TGTGCCAGCAGCGTAAGAGCGGGACGAGACAATGAGCAGTTCTTC. Its protein is CASSVRAGRDNEQFF.

The chain employs TRBV28 and TRBJ2-4; maybe TRBD1 (5 bases). Trimming stripped 4 bases from V and 15 bases from J, with 22 bases between. The germline CDR1 and CDR2 sequences are MDHEN and SYDVKM. This CDR3 is 14 amino acids long. The CDR3 DNA reads TGTGCCAGCAGTTCGCCATCCTCCCCAGGGTATACGTACTTC. Its translation: CASSSPSSPGYTYF.

The rearrangement uses TRBV7-9 and TRBJ1-1, with D perhaps matching TRBD1 (6 bases). The CDR3 extends over 17 amino acids. The V end lost 8 bases, the J end lost 1 base, and 23 bases lay between the germline ends. CDR1 SEHNR and CDR2 FQNEAQ come from the germline V gene (reference sequence). The CDR3 DNA sequence: TGTGCCAGCCAGAGGGGACACCCGAAGTCGGGGAACACTGAAGCTTTCTTT. As protein: CASQRGHPKSGNTEAFF.

The chain is built from TRBV28 and TRBJ1-5; D might be TRBD1 (6 bases). The CDR3 spans 16 residues. Trimming removed 4 bases at V and 3 bases at J, with 16 bases between. The germline gives CDR1 MDHEN, CDR2 SYDVKM. The DNA of the CDR3 is TGTGCCAGCAGTTACCACAGGGCCCAAGTCAATCAGCCCCAGCATTTT. Encoded protein: CASSYHRAQVNQPQHF.

The genes are TRBV28 and TRBJ1-2, with D unresolved. V gave up 10 bases and J gave up 5 bases, with 17 bases separating them. The CDR3 is made up of 13 amino acids. The germline gives CDR1 MDHEN, CDR2 SYDVKM. This chain's CDR3 is CATTSGGTYGYTF. The CDR3 DNA reads TGTGCCACCACCTCAGGTGGAACATATGGCTACACCTTC.

This chain uses TRBV5-4 with TRBJ2-2, with D possibly matching TRBD2 (6 bases). The V end lost 5 bases, the J end lost 4 bases, and 12 bases lay between the germline ends. The CDR3 has 14 residues. The germline CDR1 and CDR2 sequences are SGHNT and YYREEE (reference sequence). In DNA form, the CDR3 reads TGTGCCAGCAGAGGCGGGACGGGCACCGGGGAGCTGTTTTTT. Residues: CASRGGTGTGELFF. Variable domain in full (rest from reference TRBV5-4 and TRBJ2-2): ETGVTQSPTHLIKTRGQQVTLRCSSQSGHNTVSWYQQALGQGPQFIFQYYREEENGRGNFPPRFSGLQFPNYSSELNVNALELDDSALYLCASRGGTGTGELFFGEGSRLTVL.

The rearrangement uses TRBV7-9 and TRBJ2-3, with TRBD1 matching over 7 bases. After removal of 6 bases from V and 0 bases from J, the junction contained 6 bases not matched to a gene. Germline V lookup: CDR1 SEHNR, CDR2 FQNEAQ (reference sequence). The CDR3 spans 15 residues. The CDR3 coding sequence is TGTGCCAGCAGTTCGACAGGGATTAGCACAGATACGCAGTATTTT. It is translated as CASSSTGISTDTQYF. Complete variable domain (other parts from reference TRBV7-9 and TRBJ2-3): DTGVSQNPRHKITKRGQNVTFRCDPISEHNRLYWYRQTLGQGPEFLTYFQNEAQLEKSRLLSDRFSAERPKGSFSTLEIQRTEQGDSAMYLCASSSTGISTDTQYFGPGTRLTVL.

This clone was seen a single time. Different DNA sequences within this sample yield the same CDR3. The V gene is TRBV5-1, the J gene TRBJ2-2; D might be TRBD1 or TRBD2, each matching 5 bases. The CDR3 has 13 residues. CDR1 is SGHRS, CDR2 YFSETQ, per germline. V lost 4 bases and J lost 6, with 10 bases in between. CDR3 protein: CASSGGGSGELFF. The CDR3 DNA reads TGCGCCAGCAGCGGGGGTGGGTCCGGGGAGCTGTTTTTT.

This clone was seen once. This chain uses TRBV11-3 with TRBJ2-1; TRBD2 aligns across 7 bases. The CDR3 contains 16 residues. V was clipped by 1 base and J by 3 bases; unmatched bases: 6. From germline, CDR1 is SGHNT and CDR2 YENEEA. CDR3 loop: CASSLGRRTSYNEQFF. In DNA form, the CDR3 reads TGTGCCAGCAGCTTAGGTAGGAGGACTAGCTACAATGAGCAGTTCTTC.

This clone occurred a few times. V gene TRBV19 combines with J gene TRBJ2-2, with TRBD2 as a possible D gene (6 bases). Germline CDR1 reads LNHDA; CDR2 reads SQIVND (reference sequence). The CDR3 runs to 14 residues. V lost 7 bases and J lost 1, with 10 bases in between. In DNA, the CDR3 is TGTGCCAGTATGAGCGGGTTGAACACCGGGGAGCTGTTTTTT. This codes for CASMSGLNTGELFF.

The chain recombines TRBV5-4 with TRBJ1-2, with D possibly matching TRBD1 (5 bases). The germline V gene has CDR1 SGHNT and CDR2 YYREEE (reference sequence). CDR3 length: 14 amino acids. Trimming removed 4 bases at V and 3 bases at J, with 13 bases between. The CDR3 spells CASSRATDDYGYTF. The CDR3 coding sequence is TGTGCCAGCAGCCGAGCGACAGACGACTATGGCTACACCTTC.

For the CDR3, the DNA is TGTGCCAGCAGTTCGGAGCGGGGGCCCCTATTGGCTGGGGCCAACGTCCTGACTTTC. Translated, it gives CASSSERGPLLAGANVLTF. V is TRBV5-4 and J is TRBJ2-6, with 8 bases aligning to TRBD2. The germline V gene has CDR1 SGHNT and CDR2 YYREEE (reference sequence). There are 19 residues in the CDR3. V was pared by 5 bases and J by 2 bases, with 15 bases of the junction left unmatched. The entire variable domain, with the rest obtained from reference TRBV5-4 and TRBJ2-6, is as follows: ETGVTQSPTHLIKTRGQQVTLRCSSQSGHNTVSWYQQALGQGPQFIFQYYREEENGRGNFPPRFSGLQFPNYSSELNVNALELDDSALYLCASSSERGPLLAGANVLTFGAGSRLTVL.

Concerning this clone: This specimen includes other DNA sequences encoding the same CDR3. The rearrangement uses TRBV28 and TRBJ1-5; the D gene is possibly TRBD1 (5 bases). The CDR3 covers 15 residues. The ends were cut back, 3 bases at V and 3 bases at J, with 12 bases in the middle. Germline values: CDR1 MDHEN, CDR2 SYDVKM. CDR3 nucleotides: TGTGCCAGCAGTTTGGGAGGCAGGGCCAATCAGCCCCAGCATTTT. It is translated as CASSLGGRANQPQHF. Drawing the rest from reference TRBV28 and TRBJ1-5, the complete variable domain is DVKVTQSSRYLVKRTGEKVFLECVQDMDHENMFWYRQDPGLGLRLIYFSYDVKMKEKGDIPEGYSVSREKKERFSLILESASTNQTSMYLCASSLGGRANQPQHFGDGTRLSIL.

The chain joins TRBV7-2 to TRBJ1-1; the match to TRBD1 covers 9 bases. Germline V CDR1 and CDR2: SGHTA, FQGNSA. The CDR3 sequence is 13 residues long. Germline trimming cut 5 bases from V and 6 bases from J; bases unmatched to any gene: 4. CDR3 nucleotide sequence: TGTGCCAGCAGCCCGGGACAGGGCTCTGAAGCTTTCTTT. It translates to CASSPGQGSEAFF.

The rearrangement links TRBV18 to TRBJ2-6; TRBD1 matches 9 bases. Germline-derived CDR1 and CDR2 are KGHSH and LQKENI. Trimming removed 2 bases from V and 3 bases from J; junction bases left unmatched: 14. This CDR3 is 20 amino acids long. CDR3 bases: TGTGCCAGCTCACCATCCCCACAGGGGGCGGTTCTCGGTGGGGCCAACGTCCTGACTTTC. Its protein is CASSPSPQGAVLGGANVLTF.

The V gene is TRBV6-5, the J gene TRBJ1-5; D call uncertain. The germline V and J ends were trimmed by 4 bases and 0 bases, with 4 bases remaining between them. The germline V gene encodes CDR1 MNHEY and CDR2 SVGAGI. The CDR3 length is 13 residues. CDR3: CASSSHSNQPQHF. CDR3 bases: TGTGCCAGCAGTTCGCATAGCAATCAGCCCCAGCATTTT.

The chain recombines TRBV19 with TRBJ1-1, with 7 bases that match TRBD1. Trimming removed 3 bases from V and 1 base from J; junction bases left unmatched: 14. The length of the CDR3 is 18 residues. Germline CDR1 reads LNHDA; CDR2 reads SQIVND (reference sequence). The CDR3, as DNA: TGTGCCAGTAGTATCCAACGCCGACAGGGCGCAGCGAACACTGAAGCTTTCTTT. It encodes CASSIQRRQGAANTEAFF. Looking up the rest from reference TRBV19 and TRBJ1-1 gives the full variable domain: DGGITQSPKYLFRKEGQNVTLSCEQNLNHDAMYWYRQDPGQGLRLIYYSQIVNDFQKGDIAEGYSVSREKKESFPLTVTSAQKNPTAFYLCASSIQRRQGAANTEAFFGQGTRLTVV.

This chain links TRBV7-2 with TRBJ2-3, with 8 bases aligning to TRBD2. With 6 bases clipped from V and 1 base from J, the junction kept 3 bases outside the gene matches. Germline CDR1 reads SGHTA; CDR2 reads FQGNSA. There are 14 residues in the CDR3. Written as DNA, the CDR3 is TGTGCCAGCAGGCAACTAGCGGGCACAGATACGCAGTATTTT. Translated: CASRQLAGTDTQYF.

The rearrangement links TRBV5-1 to TRBJ2-7; 7 bases align to TRBD1. Germline trimming cut 2 bases from V and 11 bases from J; bases unmatched to any gene: 7. Germline V CDR1 and CDR2: SGHRS, YFSETQ. CDR3 length equals 12 residues. The CDR3: CASSLNRGGEYF. The CDR3 DNA reads TGCGCCAGCAGCTTAAACAGGGGTGGTGAGTACTTC.

The V gene is TRBV11-1, the J gene TRBJ2-5, with 8 nucleotides matching TRBD1. Germline V CDR1 and CDR2: SGHAT, FQDESV (reference sequence). V was clipped by 5 bases and J by 2 bases; unmatched bases: 7. The CDR3 has 15 residues. The CDR3 nucleotides are TGTGCCAGCAGCCAATGGGGGACAGGACAAGAGACCCAGTACTTC. Protein sequence: CASSQWGTGQETQYF.

The chain has TRBV5-1 and TRBJ2-3, with D perhaps matching TRBD1 (5 bases). Trimming removed 0 bases from V and 1 base from J, with 9 bases in between. This CDR3 comprises 15 residues. The germline V gene has CDR1 SGHRS and CDR2 YFSETQ. This CDR3 reads CASSLAKTGTDTQYF. The CDR3 DNA reads as TGCGCCAGCAGCTTGGCCAAGACAGGCACAGATACGCAGTATTTT.

The chain is built from TRBV5-6 and TRBJ2-5; D is undetermined. V lost 2 bases and J 2 bases, leaving 16 bases between the germline ends. Germline CDR1 is SGHDT and CDR2 is YYEEEE. The CDR3 is 16 amino acids. Here the CDR3 reads CASSFRTPRLQETQYF. The CDR3 DNA follows: TGTGCCAGCAGCTTCAGAACGCCCAGGTTGCAAGAGACCCAGTACTTC.

This chain uses TRBV23-1 with TRBJ1-2; D ambiguous. Being an ORF, TRBV23-1 has a function that is uncertain. The CDR3 is 17 amino acids. V lost 1 base and J lost 3, with 18 bases in between. The CDR3 DNA reads TGCGCCAGCAGTCAATGGGGAGAGATGCCGCTAGACTATGGCTACACCTTC. It specifies CASSQWGEMPLDYGYTF.

The chain uses TRBV28 and TRBJ2-7, with no clear D. This CDR3 has 11 amino acids. Trimming took 6 bases from V and 6 from J, leaving 9 bases between them. Germline V gene lookup returns CDR1 MDHEN and CDR2 SYDVKM. CDR3 coding DNA: TGTGCCAGCAGGACGGCCAGCGAGCAGTACTTC. Its protein product is CASRTASEQYF.

This sequence joins TRBV27 and TRBJ2-3; D is unclear. V was cut by 8 bases and J by 3 bases, with 12 bases left in between. The CDR3 spans 13 residues. CDR1 and CDR2 from the germline V gene are MNHEY and SMNVEV (reference sequence). For the CDR3, the DNA is TGTGCCAGCCTCCGGGTAGGGACAGATACGCAGTATTTT. Translating it yields CASLRVGTDTQYF.

The chain recombines TRBV4-1 with TRBJ1-2; weak D call: TRBD1 (5 bases). CDR1 is MGHRA and CDR2 is YSYEKL in the germline V gene. The CDR3 spans 14 residues. Trimming cost V 1 base and J 4 bases, with 10 bases left between them. For the CDR3, the DNA is TGCGCCAGCAGCCAAGTAGGGGTGAGCTATGGCTACACCTTC. It encodes CASSQVGVSYGYTF.

The chain carries TRBV6-1 and TRBJ2-7; TRBD1 matches at 10 bases. This CDR3 contains 14 residues. CDR1 and CDR2 (germline): MNHNS, SASEGT. V lost 6 bases and J lost 4; bases outside the gene matches: 6. In DNA form, the CDR3 reads TGTGCCAGCAGGCCCGGGACAGGGGTATACGAGCAGTACTTC. Translated: CASRPGTGVYEQYF.

V and J are TRBV6-5 and TRBJ2-7, with D uncertain. CDR3 length: 16 amino acids. CDR1 and CDR2 (germline): MNHEY, SVGAGI. V gave up 0 bases and J gave up 0 bases, with 12 bases separating them. In DNA, the CDR3 is TGTGCCAGCAGTTACTCCTACCGCAGGCCCTCCTACGAGCAGTACTTC. Its protein product is CASSYSYRRPSYEQYF.